The present entry profiles one TCR beta chain with its context. This sample was taken from a study of blood T cell repertoires in COVID-19. Whole-study context: The analysed material was cDNA or gDNA that came from T cells, B-cell-depleted T cells, or PBMCs.

Trimming pared 4 bases from V and 3 bases from J, leaving 16 bases between. Germline V gene sequence: CDR1 GTSNPN, CDR2 SVGIG (reference sequence). This CDR3 comprises 15 residues. Source study methods: Nucleated cell counts were estimated from reference gene primer amplification. TCRdb's copy holds only in-frame clones and misses some; the assay was immunoSEQ multiplex PCR. V and J calls and clone size come straight from that table; D and trimming were deduced from the DNA. The repertoire holds hundreds of thousands of clones, with 80% to 90% as singletons. Sequencing was performed on peripheral blood. This sequence was found in a woman aged 30 to 39 with active or convalescent COVID-19. V gene TRBV30 combines with J gene TRBJ1-3, with a possible D match to TRBD1 (5 bases). CDR3 nucleotide sequence: TGTGCCTGGAACCGACAAGGGGCTGGTGGAAACACCATATATTTT. Residues: CAWNRQGAGGNTIYF.